This passage covers 6 T cell receptor beta chains from one sample sequenced in a study of OX40 agonist ivuxolimab in advanced cancers. Assay used: immunoSEQ multiplex PCR; TCRdb lists only in-frame clones, some missing. The sample has 35,000 or so clones; over 65% are singletons. The sequences come from CD4+ or CD8+ T cells sorted from blood, collected in a trial of the OX40 agonist ivuxolimab. The receptors originated from an adult with an advanced solid tumor such as melanoma, head and neck, liver or kidney cancer.

The rearrangement joins TRBV2 to TRBJ2-7; D is unresolved. Germline V gene data show CDR1 as SNHLY and CDR2 as FYNNEI. Trimming removed 2 bases at V and 4 bases at J, with 0 bases between. This CDR3 has 10 amino acids. CDR3 sequence reads: CASSEYEQYF. In nucleotides, the CDR3 is TGTGCCAGCAGTGAATACGAGCAGTACTTC.

In this sample, this clone turned up a few times. The rearrangement joins TRBV2 to TRBJ1-2; 11 bases agree with TRBD1. This CDR3 is 15 amino acids long. CDR1 and CDR2 from the germline V gene are SNHLY and FYNNEI. V trimming: 0 bases; J trimming: 4 bases; junction bases outside the gene matches: 1. This CDR3 is CASSEAGTGGYGYTF. In DNA form, the CDR3 reads TGTGCCAGCAGTGAAGCGGGGACAGGGGGCTATGGCTACACCTTC.

The sample holds a few counts of this clone. V and J are TRBV6-1 and TRBJ2-2; tentatively, D is TRBD2 (7 bases). The CDR3 has 15 residues. With 4 bases removed from V and 4 bases from J, the gap between germline ends came to 13 bases. Germline CDR1 reads MNHNS; CDR2 reads SASEGT. The CDR3 reads CASSALGGATGELFF. The CDR3 DNA reads TGTGCCAGCAGTGCCCTGGGGGGGGCCACCGGGGAGCTGTTTTTT.

This clone was counted only a few times. The V gene is TRBV30, the J gene TRBJ1-1; D may be TRBD1 (5 bases). Germline V gene data show CDR1 as GTSNPN and CDR2 as SVGIG (reference sequence). The V gene lost 0 bases and the J gene lost 5 bases, with 10 bases spanning the gap. The CDR3 covers 13 residues. The CDR3 DNA is TGTGCCTGGAGTGTCGGGCCAGGGACTGAAGCTTTCTTT. Protein: CAWSVGPGTEAFF.

This sequence joins TRBV27 and TRBJ2-7; TRBD2 agrees at 7 bases. This CDR3 has 14 residues. The germline CDR1 and CDR2 sequences are MNHEY and SMNVEV (reference sequence). The V segment lost 3 bases and the J segment 2 bases; nucleotides outside the gene matches: 4. CDR3 DNA sequence: TGTGCCAGCAGTTTCGCTAGCGGAACCTACGAGCAGTACTTC. It translates to CASSFASGTYEQYF.

The chain couples TRBV30 to TRBJ1-2; 7 bases match TRBD1. Per the germline V gene, CDR1 is GTSNPN and CDR2 is SVGIG (reference sequence). CDR3 length: 13 amino acids. J lost 4 bases, V lost 2 bases, and 4 bases had no gene match. CDR3 sequence reads: CAWSYRTGYGYTF. The CDR3 DNA sequence: TGTGCCTGGAGTTACAGGACAGGCTATGGCTACACCTTC.